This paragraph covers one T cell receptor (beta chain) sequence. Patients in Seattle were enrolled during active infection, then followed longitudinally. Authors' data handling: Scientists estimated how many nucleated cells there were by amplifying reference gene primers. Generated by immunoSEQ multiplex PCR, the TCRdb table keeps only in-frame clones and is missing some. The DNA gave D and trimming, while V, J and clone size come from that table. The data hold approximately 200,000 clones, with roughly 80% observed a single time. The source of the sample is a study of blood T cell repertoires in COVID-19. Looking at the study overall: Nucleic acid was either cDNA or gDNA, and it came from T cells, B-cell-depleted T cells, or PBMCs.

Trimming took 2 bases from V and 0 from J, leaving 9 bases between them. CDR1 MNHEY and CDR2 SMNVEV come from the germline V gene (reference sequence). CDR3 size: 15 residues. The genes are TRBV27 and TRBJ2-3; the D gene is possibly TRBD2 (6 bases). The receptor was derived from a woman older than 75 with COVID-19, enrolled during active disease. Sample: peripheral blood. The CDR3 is CASSLGGASTDTQYF. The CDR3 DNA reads TGTGCCAGCAGTTTAGGCGGGGCTAGCACAGATACGCAGTATTTT.